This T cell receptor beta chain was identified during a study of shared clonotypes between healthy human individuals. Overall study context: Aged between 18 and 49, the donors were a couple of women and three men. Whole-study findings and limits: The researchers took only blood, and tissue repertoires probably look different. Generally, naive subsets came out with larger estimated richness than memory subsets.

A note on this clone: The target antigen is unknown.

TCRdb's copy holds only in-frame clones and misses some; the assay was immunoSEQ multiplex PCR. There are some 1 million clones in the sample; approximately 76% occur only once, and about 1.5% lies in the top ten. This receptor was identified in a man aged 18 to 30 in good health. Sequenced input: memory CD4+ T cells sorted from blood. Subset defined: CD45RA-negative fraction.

The CDR3 spells CASTGSTEAFF. The CDR3 nucleotides are TGTGCCAGTACAGGGTCCACTGAAGCTTTCTTT. The chain is built from TRBV19 and TRBJ1-1; a possible D gene is TRBD1 (5 bases). Germline V gene sequence: CDR1 LNHDA, CDR2 SQIVND (reference sequence). The CDR3 consists of 11 residues. The V and J ends lost 7 bases and 4 bases respectively, with 7 bases between them.